The clone carrying this T cell receptor (beta chain) has more than one count but fewer than ten. Its specificity is not known. The CDR3 extends over 14 amino acids. The V gene's germline CDR1 is PRHDT and CDR2 FYEKMQ (reference sequence). V was cut by 2 bases and J by 4 bases, with 8 bases left in between. Unique molecular identifiers were incorporated when the TCRbeta library was constructed. TCRdb used MiXCR to reprocess the PCR reads, holding one entry per CDR3 protein. The sample holds approximately 630,000 distinct CDR3 sequences, around 12% seen once. The sample is drawn from a study of T-cell reconstitution after alpha-beta-depleted transplantation in children. Findings and limits, study-wide: After transplant, high TCRbeta diversity at day 60 in some patients arose from surviving recipient T cells and thymic progenitors. It was reported that alpha-beta T cells came from several hundred expanded graft clones (about two months after transplant).

The origin of this receptor is a girl aged 2 to 9 with congenital amegakaryocytic thrombocytopenia, due to receive a stem cell transplant. The rearrangement uses TRBV13 and TRBJ2-2, with D unresolved. Sequenced material: PBMCs, taken before TCRalphabeta/CD19-depleted stem cell transplant. CDR3 sequence (DNA): TGTGCCAGCAGCTTAAGGGTAATCACCGGGGAGCTGTTTTTT. As protein: CASSLRVITGELFF.